Sequencing of this TCR beta chain was carried out in a study of T cell repertoires in cytomegalovirus infection. As for the study in general: Public signatures in TCR beta pointed to CMV infection and matching HLA type.

Deletions cut 1 base from V and 10 bases from J, with 11 bases between. Germline V CDR1 and CDR2: SGHVS, FQNEAQ. There are 13 residues in the CDR3. Regarding the study as a whole: Within the response measured ex vivo, HLA-C-restricted CMV-specific TCR beta clonotypes were dominant. Adding up the frequency of public TCR beta families identified people who carried CMV plus the relevant HLA.

This clonotype was picked up many times. Its antigen is currently unknown. TCRdb fed the reads into MiXCR, producing one record per CDR3 protein. The sample holds 150,000 to 200,000 distinct CDR3 sequences, roughly 19% seen once. The source of this sequence is a human donor in good health (CMV status not recorded). Some clones in this sample may be carry-over from other donors' samples. The specimen was PBMCs. V gene TRBV7-8 combines with J gene TRBJ2-1; D unresolved. CDR3 sequence: CASSLGASLEQFF. In DNA, the CDR3 is TGTGCCAGCAGCTTAGGCGCTTCGTTGGAGCAGTTCTTC.